This T cell receptor beta chain was profiled in a study of blood T cell repertoires in COVID-19. Looking at the study overall: The samples span acute and convalescent COVID-19 from the United States, Italy and Spain. From T cells, B-cell-depleted T cells, or PBMCs came the material, which was cDNA or gDNA.

In the study's own analysis: Amplification of reference gene primers provided the estimated nucleated cell counts. Data came from immunoSEQ multiplex PCR; TCRdb stores just in-frame clones and leaves some out. V and J calls and clone size are given by that table; D and trimming were obtained from the DNA. The data hold 30,000 to 35,000 clones, with 80% to 90% observed a single time. The ends were cut back, 0 bases at V and 0 bases at J, with 13 bases in the middle. Germline loops: CDR1 SGHRS, CDR2 YFSETQ. The CDR3 spans 16 residues. The chain links TRBV5-1 to TRBJ2-7; D call uncertain. This clonotype originated in a human donor in a cohort sampled during active COVID-19. Sequences were obtained from peripheral blood. The CDR3 coding sequence is TGCGCCAGCAGCTTGGCAGTGGGCATCGGCTCCTACGAGCAGTACTTC. Its translation: CASSLAVGIGSYEQYF.